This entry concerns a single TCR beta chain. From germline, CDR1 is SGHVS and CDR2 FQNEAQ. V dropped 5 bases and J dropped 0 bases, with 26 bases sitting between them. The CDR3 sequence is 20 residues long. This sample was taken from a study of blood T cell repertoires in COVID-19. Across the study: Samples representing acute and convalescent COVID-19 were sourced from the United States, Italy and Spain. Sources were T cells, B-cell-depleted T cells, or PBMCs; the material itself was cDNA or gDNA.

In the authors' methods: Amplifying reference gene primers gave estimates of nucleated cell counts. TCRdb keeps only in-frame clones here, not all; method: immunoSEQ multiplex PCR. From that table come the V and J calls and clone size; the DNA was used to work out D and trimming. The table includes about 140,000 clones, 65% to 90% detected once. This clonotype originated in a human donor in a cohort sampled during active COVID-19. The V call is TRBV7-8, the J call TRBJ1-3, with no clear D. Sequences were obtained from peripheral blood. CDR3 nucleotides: TGTGCCAGCAGCCGCCGAGGCCGGGAATCTCACTCTCTCTCTGGAAACACCATATATTTT. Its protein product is CASSRRGRESHSLSGNTIYF.